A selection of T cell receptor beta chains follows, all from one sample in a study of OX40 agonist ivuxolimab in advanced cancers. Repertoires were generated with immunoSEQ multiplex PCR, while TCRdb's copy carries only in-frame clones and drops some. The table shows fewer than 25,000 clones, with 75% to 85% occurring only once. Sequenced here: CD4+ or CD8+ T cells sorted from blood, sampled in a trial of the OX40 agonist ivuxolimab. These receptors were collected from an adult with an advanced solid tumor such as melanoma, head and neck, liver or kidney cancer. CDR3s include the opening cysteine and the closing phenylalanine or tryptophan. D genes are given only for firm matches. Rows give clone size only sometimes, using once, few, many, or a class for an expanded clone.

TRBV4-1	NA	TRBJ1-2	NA	TGCGCCAGCAGCCAAGACACAGGGATGTTTAACTATGGCTACACCTTC	CASSQDTGMFNYGYTF
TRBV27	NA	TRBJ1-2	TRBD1	TGTGCCAGCAGCCAACAGGGGATCTATGGCTACACCTTC	CASSQQGIYGYTF
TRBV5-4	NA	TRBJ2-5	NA	TGTGCCAGCAGCTTGGTAGGAGAGACCCAGTACTTC	CASSLVGETQYF
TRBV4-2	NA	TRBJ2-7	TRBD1	TGTGCCAGCAGCCCGAGGGACAGGGTCTACGAGCAGTACTTC	CASSPRDRVYEQYF
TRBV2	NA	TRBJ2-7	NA	TGTGCCAGCAGGGGAGGCACCCCGGAAGGCGAGCAGTACTTC	CASRGGTPEGEQYF
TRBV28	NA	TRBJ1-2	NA	TGTGCCAGCAGGACAGTAACCTATGGCTACACCTTC	CASRTVTYGYTF
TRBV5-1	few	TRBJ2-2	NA	TGCGCCAGCAGATTCTTTCAGGAAAACACCGGGGAGCTGTTTTTT	CASRFFQENTGELFF
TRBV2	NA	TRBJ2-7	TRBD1	TGTGCCAGCAGTGCGGGACAGGGGGCTTACGAGCAGTACTTC	CASSAGQGAYEQYF
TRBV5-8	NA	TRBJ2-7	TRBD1	TGTGCCTCCATAATGGACAGGGCAGGCGAGCAGTACTTC	CASIMDRAGEQYF
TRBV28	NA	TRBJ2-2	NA	TGTGCCAGCAGTTTATCAGCGGAGACGACCGGGGAGCTGTTTTTT	CASSLSAETTGELFF